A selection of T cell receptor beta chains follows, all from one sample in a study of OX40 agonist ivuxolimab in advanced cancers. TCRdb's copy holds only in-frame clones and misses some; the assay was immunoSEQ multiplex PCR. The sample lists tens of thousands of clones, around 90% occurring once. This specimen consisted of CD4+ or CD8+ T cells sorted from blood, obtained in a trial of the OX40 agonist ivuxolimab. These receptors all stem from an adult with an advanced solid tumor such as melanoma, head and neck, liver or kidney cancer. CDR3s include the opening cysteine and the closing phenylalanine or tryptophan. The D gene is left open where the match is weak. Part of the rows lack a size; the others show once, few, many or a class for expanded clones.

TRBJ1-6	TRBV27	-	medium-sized	CASSFRTPYSPLHF	TGTGCCAGCAGTTTCAGGACACCTTATTCACCCCTCCACTTT
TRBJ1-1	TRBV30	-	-	CALPPSAKGEAFF	TGTGCCCTCCCACCATCCGCCAAGGGTGAAGCTTTCTTT
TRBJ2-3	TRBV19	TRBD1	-	CASSIVAGGADTQYF	TGTGCCAGTAGTATTGTGGCAGGGGGCGCAGATACGCAGTATTTT
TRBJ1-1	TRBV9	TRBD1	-	CASSPRTGSDTEAFF	TGTGCCAGCAGCCCGCGGACAGGGAGTGACACTGAAGCTTTCTTT
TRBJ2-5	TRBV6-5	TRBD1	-	CASSIRGETQYF	TGTGCCAGCAGCATCAGGGGGGAGACCCAGTACTTC
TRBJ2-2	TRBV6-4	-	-	CASSDSPDTGELFF	TGTGCCAGCAGTGACTCCCCCGACACCGGGGAGCTGTTTTTT
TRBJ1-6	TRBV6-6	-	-	CASGPSLEGSPLHF	TGTGCCAGCGGGCCTTCTCTTGAAGGATCACCCCTCCACTTT
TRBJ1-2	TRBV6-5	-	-	CASSYGAASGYTF	TGTGCCAGCAGTTACGGGGCCGCGTCGGGCTACACCTTC
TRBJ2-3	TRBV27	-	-	CAIKRQVGLDTQYF	TGTGCCATCAAAAGACAGGTTGGTTTAGATACGCAGTATTTT
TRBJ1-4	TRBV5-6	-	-	CASSLRPVATNEKLFF	TGTGCCAGCAGCTTGCGGCCCGTTGCAACTAATGAAAAACTGTTTTTT
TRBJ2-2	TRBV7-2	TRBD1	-	CASSKTGGGTGELFF	TGTGCCAGCAGCAAAACAGGGGGCGGCACCGGGGAGCTGTTTTTT
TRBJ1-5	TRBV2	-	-	CASKGGQSNQPQHF	TGTGCCAGCAAGGGGGGGCAGAGCAATCAGCCCCAGCATTTT
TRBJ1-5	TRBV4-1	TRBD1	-	CASSQGQGASNQPQHF	TGCGCCAGCAGCCAAGGTCAGGGGGCGAGCAATCAGCCCCAGCATTTT
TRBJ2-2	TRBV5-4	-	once	CASSFYGGENTGELFF	TGTGCCAGCAGCTTCTACGGGGGCGAGAACACCGGGGAGCTGTTTTTT
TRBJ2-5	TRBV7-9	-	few	CASSSQVGETQYF	TGTGCCAGCAGCTCCCAGGTGGGGGAGACCCAGTACTTC
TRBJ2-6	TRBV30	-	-	CAWSIMSSGANVLTF	TGTGCCTGGAGTATTATGTCTTCTGGGGCCAACGTCCTGACTTTC
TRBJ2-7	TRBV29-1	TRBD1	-	CSVEFPGQGVGVVDEQYF	TGCAGCGTTGAGTTCCCGGGGCAGGGGGTAGGTGTAGTAGACGAGCAGTACTTC
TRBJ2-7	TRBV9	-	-	CASSLSSYEQYF	TGTGCCAGCAGCCTCAGCTCCTACGAGCAGTACTTC
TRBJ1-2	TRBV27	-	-	CASSLNWNYGYTF	TGTGCCAGCAGTTTAAATTGGAACTATGGCTACACCTTC
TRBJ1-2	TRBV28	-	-	CASSLGRGNYGYTF	TGTGCCAGCAGTTTAGGACGGGGTAACTATGGCTACACCTTC
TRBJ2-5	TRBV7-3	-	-	CASSLNRGETQYF	TGTGCCAGCAGCTTAAATAGAGGGGAGACCCAGTACTTC
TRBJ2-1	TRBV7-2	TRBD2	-	CASSLGSILAGGLDNEQFF	TGTGCCAGCAGCTTAGGCAGCATACTAGCGGGGGGGCTTGACAATGAGCAGTTCTTC
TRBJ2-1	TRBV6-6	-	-	CASSYSKGYNEQFF	TGTGCCAGCAGTTACTCGAAAGGTTACAATGAGCAGTTCTTC
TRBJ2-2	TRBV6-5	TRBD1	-	CASSRDRGTGELFF	TGTGCCAGCAGTCGGGACAGGGGGACCGGGGAGCTGTTTTTT
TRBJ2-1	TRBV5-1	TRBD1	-	CASSFRDSSYNEQFF	TGCGCCAGCAGCTTCCGGGACAGCTCCTACAATGAGCAGTTCTTC
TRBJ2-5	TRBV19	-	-	CASSHDRGETQYF	TGTGCCAGTTCTCACGACCGGGGGGAGACCCAGTACTTC
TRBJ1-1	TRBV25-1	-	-	CASSWTVNTEAFF	TGTGCCAGCAGCTGGACGGTGAACACTGAAGCTTTCTTT
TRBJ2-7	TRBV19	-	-	CASSIALALYEQYF	TGTGCCAGTAGTATAGCACTAGCCCTTTATGAGCAGTACTTC
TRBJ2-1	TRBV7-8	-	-	CASSRGLFNEQFF	TGTGCCAGCAGCCGGGGACTGTTCAATGAGCAGTTCTTC
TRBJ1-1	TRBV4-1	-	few	CASSQDRVDEAFF	TGCGCCAGCAGCCAAGATCGTGTGGATGAAGCTTTCTTT
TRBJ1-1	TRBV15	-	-	CATSRDVEWEAFF	TGTGCCACCAGCAGAGATGTGGAGTGGGAAGCTTTCTTT
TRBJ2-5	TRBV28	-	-	CASSFPTGGGETQYF	TGTGCCAGCAGTTTCCCCACTGGGGGAGGTGAGACCCAGTACTTC
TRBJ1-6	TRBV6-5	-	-	CASSYTSDNSPLHF	TGTGCCAGCAGTTACACAAGCGATAATTCACCCCTCCACTTT
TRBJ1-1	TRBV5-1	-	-	CASSLTEYTEAFF	TGCGCCAGCAGCTTGACGGAATATACTGAAGCTTTCTTT
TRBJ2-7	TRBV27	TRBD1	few	CASSFGWGQGPHEQYF	TGTGCCAGCAGTTTCGGCTGGGGACAGGGGCCACACGAGCAGTACTTC
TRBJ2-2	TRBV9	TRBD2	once	CASSVEVAGASNTGELFF	TGTGCCAGCAGCGTAGAGGTAGCGGGGGCATCGAACACCGGGGAGCTGTTTTTT
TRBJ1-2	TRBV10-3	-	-	CAISSETGYGYTF	TGTGCCATCAGTTCTGAAACAGGGTATGGCTACACCTTC
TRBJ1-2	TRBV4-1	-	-	CASSQVGAGDGYTF	TGCGCCAGCAGCCAAGTTGGGGCGGGGGACGGCTACACCTTC
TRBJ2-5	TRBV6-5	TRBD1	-	CASSTGTGGDTQYF	TGTGCCAGCAGTACCGGGACAGGGGGAGATACCCAGTACTTC
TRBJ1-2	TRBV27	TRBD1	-	CASSPPQGYGYTF	TGTGCCAGCAGTCCACCACAGGGGTATGGCTACACCTTC
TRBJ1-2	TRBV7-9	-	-	CASSPGAYGYTF	TGTGCCAGCAGCCCGGGGGCCTATGGCTACACCTTC
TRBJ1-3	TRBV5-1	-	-	CASSSATLDSSGNTIYF	TGCGCCAGCAGCTCCGCCACTCTCGATAGCTCTGGAAACACCATATATTTT
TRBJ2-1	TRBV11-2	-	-	CASRHSGNNEQFF	TGTGCCAGCAGGCACTCCGGGAACAATGAGCAGTTCTTC
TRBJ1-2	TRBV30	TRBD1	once	CAWSAGTVYGYTF	TGTGCCTGGAGTGCCGGGACAGTCTATGGCTACACCTTC
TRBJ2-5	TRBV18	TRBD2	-	CASSPPAGVDETQYF	TGTGCCAGCTCACCACCGGCGGGGGTGGACGAGACCCAGTACTTC
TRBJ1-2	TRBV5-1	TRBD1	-	CASRTGEGYTF	TGCGCCAGCAGGACAGGGGAAGGCTACACCTTC
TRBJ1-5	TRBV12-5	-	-	CPRAHGVSNQPQHF	TGTCCCCGGGCCCATGGAGTTAGCAATCAGCCCCAGCATTTT
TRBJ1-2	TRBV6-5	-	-	CASSYSQEGGYTF	TGTGCCAGCAGTTACTCACAGGAGGGGGGCTACACCTTC
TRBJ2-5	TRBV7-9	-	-	CASSPEGGQETQYF	TGTGCCAGCAGCCCCGAAGGAGGTCAAGAGACCCAGTACTTC
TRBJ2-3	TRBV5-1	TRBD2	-	CASSWKLAGPGDTDTQYF	TGCGCCAGCAGCTGGAAGCTAGCGGGGCCCGGGGACACAGATACGCAGTATTTT
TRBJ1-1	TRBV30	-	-	CAWTPGTTNTEAFF	TGTGCCTGGACCCCCGGGACGACGAACACTGAAGCTTTCTTT
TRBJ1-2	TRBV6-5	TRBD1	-	CASSLSQGSGYGYTF	TGTGCCAGCAGCCTCTCACAGGGGAGTGGCTATGGCTACACCTTC
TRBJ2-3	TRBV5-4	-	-	CASSKEADTQYF	TGTGCCAGCAGCAAAGAGGCAGATACGCAGTATTTT
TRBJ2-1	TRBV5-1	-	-	CASSLAGLYNEQFF	TGCGCCAGCAGCTTGGCAGGGCTCTACAATGAGCAGTTCTTC
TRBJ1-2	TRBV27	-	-	CASSPGPNYGYTF	TGTGCCAGCAGCCCCGGGCCTAACTATGGCTACACCTTC
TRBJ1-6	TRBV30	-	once	CAWSLSGVYNSPLHF	TGTGCCTGGAGCCTTAGTGGGGTTTATAATTCACCCCTCCACTTT
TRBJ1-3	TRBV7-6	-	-	CASSLRGVGNTIYF	TGTGCCAGCAGCTTACGTGGCGTCGGAAACACCATATATTTT
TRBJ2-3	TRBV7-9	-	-	CAIDWDTQYF	TGTGCCATCGATTGGGATACGCAGTATTTT